These 8 T cell receptor beta chains share one sample of origin, sequenced in a study of regulatory dendritic cells for organ transplantation. The antigens for these receptors are not known. This table comes from immunoSEQ multiplex PCR, and its TCRdb copy is limited to in-frame clones, with some not included. The sample shows approximately 22,000 clones, 85% of them seen only once. Sorted subsets were CFSE-labeled and cultured 4 to 6 days with allogeneic dendritic cells. The sequencing input was naive CD4+ T cells from blood cultured with dendritic cells. As for subset: CD45RA+ naive T cells. These receptors all come from a human donor in good health.

The V gene is TRBV6-5, the J gene TRBJ2-7; D not resolved. CDR3 size: 12 residues. The V gene lost 6 bases and the J gene lost 3 bases, with 9 bases spanning the gap. Germline CDR1 is MNHEY and CDR2 is SVGAGI. The CDR3: CASRPSSYEQYF. The CDR3 coding sequence is TGTGCCAGCAGACCTTCTAGCTACGAGCAGTACTTC.

The chain recombines TRBV6-5 with TRBJ2-3; 7 nucleotides align to TRBD2. The CDR3 is 12 residues long. The J segment lost 4 bases and the V segment lost 6 bases, leaving 1 base of the junction unmatched. Germline CDR1 is MNHEY and CDR2 is SVGAGI. CDR3 sequence (DNA): TGTGCCAGCAGGGGGGGGGCAGATACGCAGTATTTT. It codes for CASRGGADTQYF.

The chain uses TRBV30 and TRBJ1-2, with D hard to call. The germline gives CDR1 GTSNPN, CDR2 SVGIG (reference sequence). The CDR3 has 12 residues. V gave up 0 bases and J gave up 8 bases, with 10 bases separating them. The CDR3 nucleotides read TGTGCCTGGAGTGTACATCCCTGGGGCTACACCTTC. Its translation is CAWSVHPWGYTF. The full variable domain, with the rest looked up from reference TRBV30 and TRBJ1-2, is SQTIHQWPATLVQPVGSPLSLECTVEGTSNPNLYWYRQAAGRGLQLLFYSVGIGQISSEVPQNLSASRPQDRQFILSSKKLLLSDSGFYLCAWSVHPWGYTFGSGTRLTVV.

This clone occurred a few times. The chain joins TRBV11-1 to TRBJ2-7, with D possibly matching TRBD1 (6 bases). This CDR3 comprises 15 residues. With 4 bases removed from V and 0 bases from J, the gap between germline ends came to 13 bases. Germline CDR1 and CDR2: SGHAT and FQDESV (reference sequence). The CDR3 loop is CASSYRQVGSYEQYF. Here the CDR3 DNA reads TGTGCCAGCAGCTATAGACAGGTGGGCTCCTACGAGCAGTACTTC.

This chain connects TRBV28 to TRBJ1-5, with D perhaps matching TRBD1 (5 bases). CDR3 size: 16 residues. Trimming removed 1 base from V and 3 bases from J, with 13 bases in between. Germline CDR1 is MDHEN and CDR2 is SYDVKM. In nucleotides, the CDR3 is TGTGCCAGCAGTTTATTAGGGCAGGGTACCAATCAGCCCCAGCATTTT. Protein product: CASSLLGQGTNQPQHF.

The chain couples TRBV30 to TRBJ1-2, with D perhaps matching TRBD1 (6 bases). The CDR3 is made up of 12 amino acids. CDR1 and CDR2 (germline): GTSNPN, SVGIG (reference sequence). With 4 bases removed from V and 2 bases from J, the gap between germline ends came to 8 bases. CDR3 region: CAWTTGNYGYTF. The CDR3 DNA sequence: TGTGCCTGGACGACAGGAAACTATGGCTACACCTTC.

The rearrangement joins TRBV29-1 to TRBJ2-5, with 9 bases identical to TRBD1. Trimming took 8 bases from V and 5 from J; bases not matched to a gene: 9. The CDR3 is 13 amino acids. Germline assignment: CDR1 SQVTM and CDR2 ANQGSEA. CDR3: CSLLGQGVETQYF. CDR3 DNA sequence: TGCAGCCTACTGGGACAGGGCGTTGAGACCCAGTACTTC.

V and J are TRBV20-1 and TRBJ2-1; possible D gene TRBD2, 5 bases. The CDR3 runs to 10 residues. Trimming removed 3 bases at V and 15 bases at J, with 12 bases between. Germline assignment: CDR1 DFQATT and CDR2 SNEGSKA (reference sequence). Here the CDR3 DNA reads TGCAGTGCTAGGGTGGTAGCGCCGTTCTTC. This sequence encodes CSARVVAPFF.